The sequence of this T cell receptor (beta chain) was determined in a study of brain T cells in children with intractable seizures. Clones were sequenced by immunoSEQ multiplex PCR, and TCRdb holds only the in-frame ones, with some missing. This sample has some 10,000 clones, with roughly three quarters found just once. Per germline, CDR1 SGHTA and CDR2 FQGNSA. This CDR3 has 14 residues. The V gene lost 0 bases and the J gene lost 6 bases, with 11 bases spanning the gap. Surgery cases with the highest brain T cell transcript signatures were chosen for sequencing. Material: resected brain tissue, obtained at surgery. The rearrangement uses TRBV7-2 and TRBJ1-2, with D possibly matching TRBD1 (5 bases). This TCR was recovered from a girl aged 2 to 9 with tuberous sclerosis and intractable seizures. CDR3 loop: CASSLAGGKNGYTF. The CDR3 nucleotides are TGTGCCAGCAGCTTAGCTGGGGGGAAGAATGGCTACACCTTC. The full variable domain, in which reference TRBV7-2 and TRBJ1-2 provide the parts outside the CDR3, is GAGVSQSPSNKVTEKGKDVELRCDPISGHTALYWYRQSLGQGLEFLIYFQGNSAPDKSGLPSDRFSAERTGGSVSTLTIQRTQQEDSAVYLCASSLAGGKNGYTFGSGTRLTVV.